This record looks at one TCR beta chain sequence and its context. It lacks a known antigen. It has no much larger one-base neighbor in the sample; base qualities were not kept. TCRbeta CDR3 regions were amplified from genomic DNA using the immunoSEQ Assay, a bias-controlled multiplex PCR. For the original study's pipeline: Nucleated cell counts per sample were estimated from amplification of reference gene primers within the assay. To quantify the absolute abundance of each unique TCRbeta CDR3 rearrangement, sequence reads were collapsed and filtered. For each sample, productive Simpson clonality was calculated as the square root of Simpson's diversity index across productive rearrangements. TCRdb took over this immuneACCESS table, retaining in-frame rearrangements with V and J assigned. Such tables are incomplete; in checked studies, under half of the missing clones stem from an unresolved V gene, and the remainder is unexplained. The V and J calls and clone size are taken from that table; D and trimming were inferred from the DNA. Recorded for this sample are roughly 260,000 clones; about nine tenths of them occurred a single time. The ten largest clones take up approximately 9.8% of the sample.

This sample was included in a study of blood T cell repertoires in COVID-19 (dated by TCRdb to 2020 to 2022). About the full investigation: The collaborator samples originated in the United States, Italy and Spain and spanned the acute and convalescent phases of COVID-19. Deeply sampled blood TCRbeta repertoires from subjects exposed to, actively infected with, or recovered from COVID-19 were included in the dataset. The prospective study material was composed of cDNA or gDNA derived from T cells, B-cell-depleted T cells, or PBMCs. Where HLA class I and class II types were available, the types were taken from metadata supplied by the sample provider, not from assay-based typing. The samples were drawn from the first 160 participants of the ongoing ImmuneRACE study and from over a thousand subjects provided by 6 global collaborators. A de-identified subject ID, COVID-19 status, age in years and sex were almost always included in the sample metadata. The repertoires were released in a freely available public database meant as a resource for research on the immune response to SARS-CoV-2. The research as a whole found: How much clinical and demographic metadata was included differed by source and by participant, and the metadata was provided uncurated.

There are 14 amino acids in the CDR3, from cysteine to phenylalanine inclusive. The sequence is cut down to CDR3 DNA, 42 bases in frame from base 1. Via the germline V gene (reference sequence), CDR1 is GTSNPN and CDR2 SVGIG. Trimming accounts for 1 base at V and 0 bases at J, while the number of junction bases matched to no gene is 2. Samples from volunteer blood donors who had recovered from COVID-19 were contributed by a second Seattle source. Collaborating institutions collected whole blood in K2EDTA tubes following their own protocols. Collaborator samples were shipped for TCRbeta analysis as frozen whole blood, isolated PBMCs, or DNA extracted from either sample type.

The material sequenced was peripheral blood. The receptor was isolated from a man aged 40-50 years who had recovered from COVID-19. The V and J genes are TRBV30 and TRBJ2-7; 8 central bases correspond to TRBD1. The CDR3 protein sequence reads: CAWSDRGSSYEQYF. The DNA sequence is as follows: TGTGCCTGGAGTGACAGGGGGAGCTCCTACGAGCAGTACTTC. Outside the CDR3, residues come from the reference TRBV30 and TRBJ2-7 proteins, so the full variable domain is: SQTIHQWPATLVQPVGSPLSLECTVEGTSNPNLYWYRQAAGRGLQLLFYSVGIGQISSEVPQNLSASRPQDRQFILSSKKLLLSDSGFYLCAWSDRGSSYEQYFGPGTRLTVT.